This T cell receptor (beta chain) was profiled in a study of blood T cells in healthy people across ages. Study background: Capturing about one barcoded beta molecule per two T cells was achieved by template switching. Whole-study findings and limits: Investigators viewed diversity estimates from one million T cells as underestimates, the study reported.

The V end was cut by 1 base, the J end by 5 bases, with 9 bases between. Germline V CDR1 and CDR2: MGHDK, SYGVNS. The length of the CDR3 is 15 residues. Whenever a sample was processed, at least 6 million PBMCs were isolated. Primers used in a second PCR of about 7 to 11 cycles were a sample-barcoded 5' primer and a J-beta primer mix. A template-switch adaptor containing 12 random nucleotides labeled each cDNA molecule. Each CDR3 protein is one row after TCRdb ran MiXCR on the 5' RACE reads. The profile shows about 970,000 distinct CDR3 sequences, just over 50% of them singletons. Worth noting for this clonotype: The antigen is not known.

The chain has TRBV25-1 and TRBJ1-6; D is undetermined. The clonotype originates from a woman aged 55-69 years in good health. Sequencing was done on a sample of blood. In DNA form, the CDR3 reads TGTGCCAGCAGTGAATCAGCCCCCCATAATTCACCCCTCCACTTT. Residues: CASSESAPHNSPLHF. Supplemented by reference TRBV25-1 and TRBJ1-6, the full variable domain reads EADIYQTPRYLVIGTGKKITLECSQTMGHDKMYWYQQDPGMELHLIHYSYGVNSTEKGDLSSESTVSRIRTEHFPLTLESARPSHTSQYLCASSESAPHNSPLHFGNGTRLTVT.